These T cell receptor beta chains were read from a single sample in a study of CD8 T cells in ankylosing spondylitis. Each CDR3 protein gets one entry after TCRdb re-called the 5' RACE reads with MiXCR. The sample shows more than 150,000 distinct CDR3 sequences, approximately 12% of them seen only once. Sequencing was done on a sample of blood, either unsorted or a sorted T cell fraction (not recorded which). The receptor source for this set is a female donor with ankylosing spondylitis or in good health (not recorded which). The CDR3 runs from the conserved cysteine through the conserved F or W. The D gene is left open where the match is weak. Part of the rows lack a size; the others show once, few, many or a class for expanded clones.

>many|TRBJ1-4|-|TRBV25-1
CASSVNEKLFF
TGTGCCAGCAGCGTCAATGAAAAACTGTTTTTT
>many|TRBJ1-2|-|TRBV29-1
CSVEAFSGAGYTF
TGCAGCGTTGAAGCCTTCAGCGGGGCTGGCTACACCTTC
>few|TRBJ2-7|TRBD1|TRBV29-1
CSVSGTGNEQYF
TGCAGCGTCTCCGGGACAGGGAACGAGCAGTACTTC
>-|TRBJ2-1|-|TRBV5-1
CASTSYGQAGNEQFF
TGCGCCAGCACCTCTTACGGCCAGGCGGGCAATGAGCAGTTCTTC
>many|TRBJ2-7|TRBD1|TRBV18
CASSRGTGDYEQYF
TGTGCCAGCTCACGCGGGACAGGTGACTACGAGCAGTACTTC
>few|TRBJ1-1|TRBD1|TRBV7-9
CASSSNLGQGGITFF
TGTGCCAGCAGCTCCAACCTTGGACAGGGCGGAATAACTTTCTTT
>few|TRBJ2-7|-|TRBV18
CASSPMGPGAYEQYF
TGTGCCAGCTCACCAATGGGACCGGGGGCCTACGAGCAGTACTTC
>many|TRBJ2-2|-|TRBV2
CASSRGDANTGELFF
TGTGCCAGCAGCAGGGGAGACGCGAACACCGGGGAGCTGTTTTTT
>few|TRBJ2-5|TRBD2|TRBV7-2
CASSLESSGTDQYF
TGTGCCAGCAGCTTAGAGAGTAGCGGGACGGACCAGTACTTC
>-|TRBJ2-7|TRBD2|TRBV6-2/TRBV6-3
CASSLARLAGRPSSYEQYF
TGTGCCAGCAGTTTAGCGCGGCTAGCGGGAAGACCAAGCTCCTACGAGCAGTACTTC
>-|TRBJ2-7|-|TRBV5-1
CASRPREYRSEQYF
TGCGCCAGCAGGCCTCGGGAGTATAGGAGCGAGCAGTACTTC
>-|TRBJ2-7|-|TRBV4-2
CASSHFGGGSDEQYF
TGTGCCAGCAGCCACTTTGGGGGAGGTTCGGACGAGCAGTACTTC
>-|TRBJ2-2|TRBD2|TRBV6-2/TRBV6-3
CASMTTAGEAGELFF
TGTGCCAGCATGACTACCGCGGGGGAGGCCGGGGAGCTGTTTTTT
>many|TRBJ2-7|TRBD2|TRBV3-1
CASSQDRTSGREQYF
TGTGCCAGCAGCCAAGATAGGACTAGCGGGCGTGAGCAGTACTTC
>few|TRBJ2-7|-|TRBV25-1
CASSSPGARTGVYEQYF
TGTGCCAGCAGCTCGCCTGGAGCACGGACGGGGGTCTACGAGCAGTACTTC
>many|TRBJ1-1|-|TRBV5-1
CASSVDRSEAFF
TGCGCCAGCAGCGTCGACAGGAGTGAAGCTTTCTTT
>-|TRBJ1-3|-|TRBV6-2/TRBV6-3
CAGFHSGNTIYF
TGTGCCGGCTTCCACTCTGGAAACACCATATATTTT
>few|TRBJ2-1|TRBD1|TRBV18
CASSPQGNEQFF
TGTGCCAGCTCCCCACAGGGGAATGAGCAGTTCTTC
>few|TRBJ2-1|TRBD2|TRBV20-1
CSASYLAGGEQFF
TGCAGTGCTAGTTACCTAGCGGGAGGAGAGCAGTTCTTC
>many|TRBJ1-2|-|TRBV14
CASSQDRQDLGYTF
TGTGCCAGCAGCCAAGATAGGCAGGACCTCGGCTACACCTTC
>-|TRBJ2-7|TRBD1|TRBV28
CASSLSGTGSYEQYF
TGTGCCAGCAGTTTGTCCGGGACAGGATCCTACGAGCAGTACTTC
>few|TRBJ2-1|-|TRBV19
CASSREVSEQFF
TGTGCCAGTTCCCGGGAAGTCAGTGAGCAGTTCTTC
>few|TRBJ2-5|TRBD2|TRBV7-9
CASAQLAGIETQYF
TGTGCCAGCGCACAACTAGCGGGAATTGAGACCCAGTACTTC
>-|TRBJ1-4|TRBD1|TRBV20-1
CSALQGTDLEKLFF
TGCAGTGCCCTTCAGGGGACAGATCTTGAAAAACTGTTTTTT
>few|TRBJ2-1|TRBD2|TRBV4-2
CASSQDLGSGNGEQFF
TGTGCCAGCAGCCAAGATTTGGGTAGCGGGAACGGTGAGCAGTTCTTC
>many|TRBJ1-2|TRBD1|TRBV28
CASSLRDRLYYGYTF
TGTGCCAGCAGTTTAAGGGACAGGCTTTACTATGGCTACACCTTC
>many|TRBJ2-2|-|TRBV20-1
CSAPGSNTGELFF
TGCAGTGCCCCGGGATCGAACACCGGGGAGCTGTTTTTT
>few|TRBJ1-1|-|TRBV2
CASRRGQPNTEAFF
TGTGCCAGCAGGCGGGGGCAGCCGAACACTGAAGCTTTCTTT
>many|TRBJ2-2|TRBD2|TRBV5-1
CASYEGGPAGELFF
TGCGCCAGCTATGAGGGAGGGCCCGCCGGGGAGCTGTTTTTT
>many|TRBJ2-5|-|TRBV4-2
CASSLSQGLDQETQYF
TGTGCCAGCAGCCTAAGTCAGGGGCTTGACCAAGAGACCCAGTACTTC
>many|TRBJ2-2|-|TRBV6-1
CASRDPLLGELFF
TGTGCCAGCCGGGACCCCCTCCTTGGGGAGCTGTTTTTT
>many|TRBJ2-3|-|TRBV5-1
CASSSDGYFDTQYF
TGCGCCAGCAGCTCGGACGGCTATTTTGATACGCAGTATTTT
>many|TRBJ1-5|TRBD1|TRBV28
CASNLGTGSNQPQHF
TGTGCCAGCAACCTAGGGACAGGGAGCAATCAGCCCCAGCATTTT
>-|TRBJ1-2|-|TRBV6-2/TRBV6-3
CASSDPGNGYTF
TGTGCCAGCAGTGACCCAGGGAATGGCTACACCTTC
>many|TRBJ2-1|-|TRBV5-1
CATSSLGGSSYNEQFF
TGCGCCACCTCGAGCTTAGGGGGAAGCTCCTACAATGAGCAGTTCTTC
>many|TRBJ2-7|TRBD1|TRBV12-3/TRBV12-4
CASRGTGNYEQYF
TGTGCCAGCAGGGGGACAGGGAACTACGAGCAGTACTTC
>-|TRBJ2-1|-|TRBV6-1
CASLGLEGQSSYNEQFF
TGTGCCAGCCTGGGGCTGGAGGGGCAAAGCTCCTACAATGAGCAGTTCTTC
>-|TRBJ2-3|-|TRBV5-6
CASSRRTQGTQYF
TGTGCCAGCAGCCGACGAACGCAGGGGACGCAGTATTTT
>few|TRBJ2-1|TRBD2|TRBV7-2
CASSLAGINEQFF
TGTGCCAGCAGCCTAGCGGGAATCAATGAGCAGTTCTTC
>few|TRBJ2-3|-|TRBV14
CASSRGLTKDSRDTQYF
TGTGCCAGCAGCCGAGGCCTAACAAAGGATTCCCGGGATACGCAGTATTTT
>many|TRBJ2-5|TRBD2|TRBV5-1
CASSSATSVQETQYF
TGCGCCAGCAGCTCAGCGACTAGCGTGCAAGAGACCCAGTACTTC
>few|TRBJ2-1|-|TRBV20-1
CSARSPRAILYNEQFF
TGCAGTGCTAGATCCCCTAGGGCCATTCTCTACAATGAGCAGTTCTTC